A single sample is the source of the 5 T cell receptor beta chains below, sequenced in a study of blood T cell repertoires in COVID-19. Clones were read by immunoSEQ multiplex PCR, and TCRdb kept only the in-frame ones, dropping some. Among more than 110,000 clones listed, around 89% were seen once. Sequenced input: peripheral blood. The source of these receptors is a woman of 80 years or more with acute or convalescent COVID-19.

The J gene is TRBJ2-5, the V gene TRBV4-1, with 10 positions matching TRBD1. Losses at the gene ends were 9 bases for V and 5 bases for J; bases not matched to a gene: 3. This CDR3 contains 12 residues. Germline assignment: CDR1 MGHRA and CDR2 YSYEKL. The DNA of the CDR3 is TGCGCCAGTGCGGGACAGGGGGAGACCCAGTACTTC. It yields the protein CASAGQGETQYF.

V and J are TRBV2 and TRBJ1-5; perhaps TRBD1 as D (6 bases). Germline-derived CDR1 and CDR2 are SNHLY and FYNNEI. Trimming took 7 bases from V and 4 from J, leaving 8 bases between them. CDR3 length: 12 residues. Here the CDR3 DNA reads TGTGCCAGCAAGGGGGATAATCAGCCCCAGCATTTT. Amino acids: CASKGDNQPQHF.

The chain carries TRBV28 and TRBJ1-5; 12 bases map to TRBD1. V lost 5 bases and J lost 1; bases outside the gene matches: 3. Germline V gives CDR1 MDHEN, CDR2 SYDVKM. The CDR3 consists of 16 residues. The CDR3 spells CASSGTGGISNQPQHF. DNA of the CDR3: TGTGCCAGCAGTGGGACAGGGGGCATAAGCAATCAGCCCCAGCATTTT. Supplemented by reference TRBV28 and TRBJ1-5, the full variable domain reads DVKVTQSSRYLVKRTGEKVFLECVQDMDHENMFWYRQDPGLGLRLIYFSYDVKMKEKGDIPEGYSVSREKKERFSLILESASTNQTSMYLCASSGTGGISNQPQHFGDGTRLSIL.

This clone turned up a few times. V gene TRBV7-2 combines with J gene TRBJ1-1, with D possibly matching TRBD1 (6 bases). Germline V gives CDR1 SGHTA, CDR2 FQGNSA. The CDR3 contains 15 residues. Trimming removed 2 bases at V and 5 bases at J, with 15 bases between. DNA of the CDR3: TGTGCCAGCAGCTTAAGACAGGCGCCCTTGACTGAAGCTTTCTTT. Encoded protein: CASSLRQAPLTEAFF.

The chain recombines TRBV18 with TRBJ1-1, with a tentative D call TRBD1 (6 bases). V was clipped by 4 bases and J by 1 base, with 13 bases between them. CDR1 and CDR2 from the germline V gene are KGHSH and LQKENI. The CDR3 contains 15 residues. For the CDR3, the DNA is TGTGCCAGCTCACAAATACAGGGATGGAACACTGAAGCTTTCTTT. Translation gives CASSQIQGWNTEAFF.